This T cell receptor (beta chain) appears in the sequencing data of a study of blood T cell repertoires in COVID-19. Study details: Specimens from acute and convalescent COVID-19 originated in the United States, Italy and Spain. PBMCs, B-cell-depleted T cells, or T cells provided the cDNA or gDNA that made up the material.

Original processing notes: Researchers report that nucleated cell counts were estimated from reference gene primer amplification. Clones were sequenced by immunoSEQ multiplex PCR, and TCRdb holds only the in-frame ones, with some missing. V and J calls and clone size follow that table, whereas D and trimming were derived from the DNA. The data contain approximately 200,000 clones, approximately 83% of them singletons. CDR3 length: 16 amino acids. Germline V gene lookup returns CDR1 SGHTA and CDR2 FQGNSA. V lost 5 bases to trimming and J lost 3 bases; unmatched junction nucleotides: 10. The rearrangement joins TRBV7-2 to TRBJ1-1, with 9 bases identical to TRBD1. Sequenced input: PBMCs or T cells enriched from blood (not recorded which). This sequence originates from a man between 40 and 49 years old who had recovered from COVID-19. The chain's CDR3 is CASSPGTGRGDTEAFF. CDR3 in DNA: TGTGCCAGCAGCCCCGGGACAGGGAGGGGGGACACTGAAGCTTTCTTT.